The rows below give T cell receptor beta chains drawn from one sample of a study of OX40 agonist ivuxolimab in advanced cancers. The protocol was immunoSEQ multiplex PCR, while the TCRdb copy is restricted to in-frame clones and leaves out a portion. The sample has tens of thousands of clones, 85% to 95% seen once. Sequences were derived from CD4+ or CD8+ T cells sorted from blood, sampled in a trial of the OX40 agonist ivuxolimab. These receptors were obtained from an adult with an advanced solid tumor such as melanoma, head and neck, liver or kidney cancer. Each CDR3 is given with its conserved first and last residue. Fields, in order: V gene, CDR3 protein.

TRBV6-4 CASSRGASGVYNEQFF
TRBV28 CASSFGFDYEQYF
TRBV9 CASSVSGTISYEQYF
TRBV4-1 CASSQAASYEQYF
TRBV4-3 CASSQERHTVNEQFF
TRBV27 CASSPAGQGNTGELFF
TRBV6-6 CASSFLDRHTNTEAFF
TRBV4-2 CASTGSSDYGYTF
TRBV7-6 CASSSPGGVTGTDTQYF
TRBV7-2 CASSIRTGGYYEQYF
TRBV9 CASSNTGGGIHEQFF
TRBV28 CASSSFTGTGDNFSTDTQYF
TRBV5-1 CASSPIGEPVNIQYF
TRBV6-1 CASTTDKSSYNEQFF
TRBV12-5 CASGLGTDQETQYF
TRBV4-2 CASSQRGGQTLYEQYF
TRBV9 CASSVAGQGGSYEQYF
TRBV27 CASSVGKSYEQYF
TRBV7-6 CASSLGMNTEAFF
TRBV7-9 CASSLVGTQGMHTEAFF
TRBV9 CASSNGQTYNEQFF
TRBV21-1 CASSRKLTFNSLTGYEQYF
TRBV19 CASSIVSGSAPYNEQFF
TRBV6-1 CASSVEVGGADTEAFF
TRBV12-5 CASGFRITSTDTQYF
TRBV19 CASSNNGRVETQYF
TRBV10-1 CASSESGHTEAFF
TRBV5-5 CASSLGWAQGSNQPQHF
TRBV7-9 CASSYPINGLAESTDTQYF
TRBV19 CASSLTAFNEQFF
TRBV11-2 CASSRQSSYEQYF
TRBV7-9 CASSQTDIYNEQFF
TRBV7-2 CASSENRGRADTQYF
TRBV9 CASSPRLAGSTDTQYF
TRBV9 CASSLTVRGDNEQFF
TRBV7-2 CASSLIGGTDTQYF